The source of this T cell receptor (beta chain) is a study of T-cell memory formation after mild COVID-19. On the study more broadly: TCR clusters largely stayed donor specific.

Trimming removed 4 bases at V and 6 bases at J, with 12 bases between. From germline, CDR1 is SQVTM and CDR2 ANQGSEA. The CDR3 runs 12 residues. In TCRdb, the 5' RACE reads were re-called with MiXCR into one record per CDR3 protein. The sample has fewer than 350,000 distinct CDR3 sequences; more than 15% are singletons. Sequencing used PBMCs or a T cell subset sorted from them (not recorded which). The rearrangement joins TRBV29-1 to TRBJ1-2, with D perhaps TRBD1 (5 bases). The receptor's source is a man between 18 and 29 years old who had mild COVID-19 (a few samples of this study predate the infection). Cell type and time point are not known. CDR3 protein: CSVVGGKDGYTF. DNA for the CDR3: TGCAGCGTTGTGGGGGGTAAGGATGGCTACACCTTC.